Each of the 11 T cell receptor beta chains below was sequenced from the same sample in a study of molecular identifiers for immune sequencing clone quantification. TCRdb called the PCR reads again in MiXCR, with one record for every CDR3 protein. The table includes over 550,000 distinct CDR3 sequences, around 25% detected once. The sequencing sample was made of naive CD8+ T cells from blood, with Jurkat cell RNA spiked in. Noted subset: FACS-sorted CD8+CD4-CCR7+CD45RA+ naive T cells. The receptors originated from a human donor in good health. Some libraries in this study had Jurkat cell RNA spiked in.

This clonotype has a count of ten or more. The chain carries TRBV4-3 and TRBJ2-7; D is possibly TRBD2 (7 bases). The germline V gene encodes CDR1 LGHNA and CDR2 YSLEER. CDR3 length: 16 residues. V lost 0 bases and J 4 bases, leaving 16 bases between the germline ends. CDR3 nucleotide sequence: TGCGCCAGCAGCCAAGATTGGGCGGGGGCGCAGTACGAGCAGTACTTC. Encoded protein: CASSQDWAGAQYEQYF.

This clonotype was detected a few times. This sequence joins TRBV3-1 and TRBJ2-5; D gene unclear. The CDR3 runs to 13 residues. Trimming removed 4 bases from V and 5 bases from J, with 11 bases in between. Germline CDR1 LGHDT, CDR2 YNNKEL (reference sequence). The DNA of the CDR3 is TGTGCCAGCAGCCCCGGTGCAGCGGAGACCCAGTACTTC. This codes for CASSPGAAETQYF.

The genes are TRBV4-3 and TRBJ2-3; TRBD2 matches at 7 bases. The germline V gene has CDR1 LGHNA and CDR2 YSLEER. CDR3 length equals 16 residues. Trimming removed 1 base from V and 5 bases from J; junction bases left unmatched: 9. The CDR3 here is CASSQVLAGVLDTQYF. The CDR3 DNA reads TGCGCCAGCAGCCAAGTTCTCGCGGGAGTTTTAGATACGCAGTATTTT.

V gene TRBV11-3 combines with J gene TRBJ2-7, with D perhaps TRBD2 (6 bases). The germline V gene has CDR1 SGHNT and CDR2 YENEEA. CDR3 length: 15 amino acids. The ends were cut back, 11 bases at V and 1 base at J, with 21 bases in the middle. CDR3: CAGTEGLASSYEQYF. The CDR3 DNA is TGTGCCGGCACCGAGGGGCTAGCGTCGTCCTACGAGCAGTACTTC.

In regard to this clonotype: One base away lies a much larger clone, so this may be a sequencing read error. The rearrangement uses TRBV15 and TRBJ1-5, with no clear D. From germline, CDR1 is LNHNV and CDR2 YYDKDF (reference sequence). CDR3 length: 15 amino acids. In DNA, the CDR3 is TGTGCCACCTCGAGAGCGGATTATAGCAATCAGTCCCAGCATTTT. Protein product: CATSRADYSNQSQHF.

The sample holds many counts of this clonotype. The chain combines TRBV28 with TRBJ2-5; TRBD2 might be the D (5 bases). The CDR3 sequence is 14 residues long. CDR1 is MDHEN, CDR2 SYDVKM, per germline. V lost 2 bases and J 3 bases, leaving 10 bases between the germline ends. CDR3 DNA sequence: TGTGCCAGCAGTTTACCTCTAGCAAAAGAGACCCAGTACTTC. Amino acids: CASSLPLAKETQYF. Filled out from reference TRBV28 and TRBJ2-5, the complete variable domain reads DVKVTQSSRYLVKRTGEKVFLECVQDMDHENMFWYRQDPGLGLRLIYFSYDVKMKEKGDIPEGYSVSREKKERFSLILESASTNQTSMYLCASSLPLAKETQYFGPGTRLLVL.

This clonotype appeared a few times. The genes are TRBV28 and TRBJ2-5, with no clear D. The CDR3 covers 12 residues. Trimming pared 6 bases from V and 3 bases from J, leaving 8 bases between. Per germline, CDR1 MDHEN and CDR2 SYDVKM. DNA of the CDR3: TGTGCCAGCAGGCACAATAAAGAGACCCAGTACTTC. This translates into CASRHNKETQYF. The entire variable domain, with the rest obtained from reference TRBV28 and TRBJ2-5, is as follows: DVKVTQSSRYLVKRTGEKVFLECVQDMDHENMFWYRQDPGLGLRLIYFSYDVKMKEKGDIPEGYSVSREKKERFSLILESASTNQTSMYLCASRHNKETQYFGPGTRLLVL.

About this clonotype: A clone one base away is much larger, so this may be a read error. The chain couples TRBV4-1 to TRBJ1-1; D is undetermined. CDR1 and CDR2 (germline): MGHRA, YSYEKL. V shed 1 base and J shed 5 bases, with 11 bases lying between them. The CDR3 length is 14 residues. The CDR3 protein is CASSQVAWLTEAFF. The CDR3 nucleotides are TGCGCCAGCAGCCAAGTCGCGTGGCTGACTGAAGCTTTCTTT.

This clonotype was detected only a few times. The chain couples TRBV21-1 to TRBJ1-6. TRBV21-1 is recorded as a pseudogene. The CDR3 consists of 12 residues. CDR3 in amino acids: CASSKGVSPLHF. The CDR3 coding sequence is TGTGCCAGCAGCAAAGGAGTGTCACCCCTCCACTTT.

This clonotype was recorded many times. The CDR3, as DNA: TGTGCCAGCAGCCTAACTAGCGGGGGCGGAGATGAGCAGTTCTTC. Translated, it gives CASSLTSGGGDEQFF. The rearrangement uses TRBV7-6 and TRBJ2-1, with 11 bases fitting TRBD2. The CDR3 is 15 residues long. V was clipped by 5 bases and J by 8 bases; unmatched bases: 8. Germline V gene lookup returns CDR1 SGHVS and CDR2 FNYEAQ. Complete variable domain (other parts from reference TRBV7-6 and TRBJ2-1): GAGVSQSPRYKVTKRGQDVALRCDPISGHVSLYWYRQALGQGPEFLTYFNYEAQQDKSGLPNDRFSAERPEGSISTLTIQRTEQRDSAMYRCASSLTSGGGDEQFFGPGTRLTVL.

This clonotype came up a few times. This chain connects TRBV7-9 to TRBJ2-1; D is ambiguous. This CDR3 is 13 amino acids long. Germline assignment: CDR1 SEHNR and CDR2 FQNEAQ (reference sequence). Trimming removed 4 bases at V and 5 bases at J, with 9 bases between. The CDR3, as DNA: TGTGCCAGCAGCTCCGGACGGGACAATGAGCAGTTCTTC. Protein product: CASSSGRDNEQFF.